Presented here are 8 T cell receptor beta chains from one specimen sequenced in a study of cytomegalovirus exposure and HLA in healthy donors. The PCR used 60 Vbeta and 13 Jbeta primers. The table came from immunoSEQ multiplex PCR; TCRdb's copy has only in-frame clones and leaves some out. The sample yields about 160,000 clones, 65% to 80% seen once. Sequencing was done on a sample of PBMCs. The receptor set was obtained from a man aged 35 to 55 in good health and CMV-seronegative.

V gene TRBV7-6 combines with J gene TRBJ2-7, with 9 positions matching TRBD1. The CDR3 runs to 15 residues. The germline V gene encodes CDR1 SGHVS and CDR2 FNYEAQ. V dropped 1 base and J dropped 4; count of bases not matched to a gene: 5. In DNA form, the CDR3 reads TGTGCCAGCAGCTTAGATGGGACAGGGACTTACGAGCAGTACTTC. Translating gives CASSLDGTGTYEQYF.

The chain uses TRBV6-1 and TRBJ1-5, with a possible D match to TRBD1 (6 bases). This CDR3 comprises 16 residues. Trimming removed 3 bases from V and 7 bases from J, with 19 bases in between. Germline V gene data show CDR1 as MNHNS and CDR2 as SASEGT. The CDR3 bases are TGTGCCAGCAGTGACCCATCCGGGGGGGCCGGGCAGCCCCAGCATTTT. It codes for CASSDPSGGAGQPQHF.

The chain couples TRBV5-6 to TRBJ2-3; 7 bases are a match to TRBD2. The germline V gene has CDR1 SGHDT and CDR2 YYEEEE. This CDR3 has 12 amino acids. With 4 bases clipped from V and 5 bases from J, the junction kept 1 base outside the gene matches. The CDR3 spells CASSRTRDTQYF. For the CDR3, the DNA is TGTGCCAGCAGCCGGACTAGAGATACGCAGTATTTT.

V gene TRBV10-3 combines with J gene TRBJ2-5; D perhaps matches TRBD1 (6 bases). The J call is in doubt because the DNA end fits TRBJ2-7 better. CDR1 is ENHRY and CDR2 is SYGVKD in the germline V gene. The CDR3 length is 14 residues. The CDR3 protein is CAISANRETVEQYF. CDR3 bases: TGTGCCATCAGTGCCAACAGGGAAACGGTCGAGCAGTACTTC.

This clone was recorded once. The chain combines TRBV7-2 with TRBJ1-3, with a tentative D call TRBD1 (6 bases). Germline lookup yields CDR1 SGHTA and CDR2 FQGNSA. CDR3 size: 12 residues. V lost 5 bases and J 7 bases, leaving 9 bases between the germline ends. The CDR3 loop is CASSTGTNTIYF. The CDR3 coding sequence is TGTGCCAGCAGCACAGGGACGAACACCATATATTTT.

Of note for this clone: An end of the junction differs from the germline gene, which may be a read error. The CDR3 spells CASRLAPRGSYEQYF. CDR3 nucleotides: TGTGCCAGCAGATTAGCCCCTCGAGGGTCCTACGAGCAGTACTTC. The chain employs TRBV11-2 and TRBJ2-7, with D possibly being TRBD2 (5 bases). The CDR3 extends over 15 amino acids. The germline V gene encodes CDR1 SGHAT and CDR2 FQNNGV.

The table lists this clone with a few counts. V usage is TRBV4-3 and J usage is TRBJ2-1; TRBD2 matches 8 bases. J was trimmed by 5 bases and V by 0 bases; bases with no gene match: 6. The CDR3 is 16 amino acids. CDR1 and CDR2 from the germline V gene are LGHNA and YSLEER. The CDR3 sequence is CASSQDGGREDNEQFF. The CDR3 nucleotides read TGCGCCAGCAGCCAAGATGGCGGGCGGGAGGACAATGAGCAGTTCTTC.

The J gene is TRBJ2-1, the V gene TRBV19; 13 nucleotides match TRBD2. J was trimmed by 4 bases and V by 10 bases; bases with no gene match: 4. The CDR3 is 14 residues long. Germline lookup yields CDR1 LNHDA and CDR2 SQIVND (reference sequence). The CDR3 nucleotides read TGTGCCACAAGGACTAGCGGGGGATACAATGAGCAGTTCTTC. Encoded protein: CATRTSGGYNEQFF. Complete variable domain (other parts from reference TRBV19 and TRBJ2-1): DGGITQSPKYLFRKEGQNVTLSCEQNLNHDAMYWYRQDPGQGLRLIYYSQIVNDFQKGDIAEGYSVSREKKESFPLTVTSAQKNPTAFYLCATRTSGGYNEQFFGPGTRLTVL.